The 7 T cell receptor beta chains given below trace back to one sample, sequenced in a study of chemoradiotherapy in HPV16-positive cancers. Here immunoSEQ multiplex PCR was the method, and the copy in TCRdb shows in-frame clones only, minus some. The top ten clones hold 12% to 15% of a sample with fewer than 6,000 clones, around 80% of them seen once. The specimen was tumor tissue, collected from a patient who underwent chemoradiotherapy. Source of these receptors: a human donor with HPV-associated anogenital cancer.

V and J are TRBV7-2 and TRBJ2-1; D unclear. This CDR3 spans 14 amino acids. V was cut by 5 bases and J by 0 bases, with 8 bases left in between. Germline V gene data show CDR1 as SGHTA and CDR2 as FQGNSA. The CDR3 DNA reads TGTGCCAGCAGCATAACCACCTCCTACAATGAGCAGTTCTTC. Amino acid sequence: CASSITTSYNEQFF.

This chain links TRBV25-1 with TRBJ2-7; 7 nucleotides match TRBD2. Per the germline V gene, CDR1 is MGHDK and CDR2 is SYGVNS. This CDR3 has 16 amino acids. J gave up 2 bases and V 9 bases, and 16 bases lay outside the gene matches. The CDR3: CASHATRGSGPYEQYF. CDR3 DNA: TGTGCCAGTCACGCCACCCGCGGGAGTGGACCCTACGAGCAGTACTTC.

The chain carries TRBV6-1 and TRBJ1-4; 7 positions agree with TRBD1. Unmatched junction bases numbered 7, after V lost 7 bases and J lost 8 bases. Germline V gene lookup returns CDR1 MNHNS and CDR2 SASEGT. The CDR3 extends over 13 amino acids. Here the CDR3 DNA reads TGTGCCAGCATCGACAGGGTAGGGGAAAAACTGTTTTTT. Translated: CASIDRVGEKLFF.

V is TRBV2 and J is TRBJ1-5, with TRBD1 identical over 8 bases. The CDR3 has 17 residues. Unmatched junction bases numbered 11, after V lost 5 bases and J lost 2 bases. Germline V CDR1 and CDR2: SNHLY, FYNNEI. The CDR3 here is CASSPLRGQGGNQPQHF. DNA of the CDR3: TGTGCCAGCAGTCCACTCAGGGGGCAAGGGGGCAATCAGCCCCAGCATTTT.

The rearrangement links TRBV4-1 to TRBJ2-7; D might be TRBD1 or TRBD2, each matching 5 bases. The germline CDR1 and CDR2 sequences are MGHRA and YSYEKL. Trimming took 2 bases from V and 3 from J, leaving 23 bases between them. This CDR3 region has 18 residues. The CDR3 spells CASSQLVFPGPRSYEQYF. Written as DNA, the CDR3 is TGCGCCAGCAGCCAACTCGTATTTCCGGGGCCAAGGAGCTACGAGCAGTACTTC.

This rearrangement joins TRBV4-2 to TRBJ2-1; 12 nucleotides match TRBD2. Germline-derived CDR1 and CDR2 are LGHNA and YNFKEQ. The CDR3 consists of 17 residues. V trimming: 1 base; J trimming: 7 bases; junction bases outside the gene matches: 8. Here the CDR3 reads CASSQVLAGGVTNEQFF. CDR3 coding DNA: TGTGCCAGCAGCCAAGTACTAGCGGGGGGTGTAACGAATGAGCAGTTCTTC.

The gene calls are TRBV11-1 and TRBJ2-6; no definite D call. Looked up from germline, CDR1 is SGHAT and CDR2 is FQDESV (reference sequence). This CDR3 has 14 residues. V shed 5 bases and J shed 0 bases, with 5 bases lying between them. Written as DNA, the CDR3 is TGTGCCAGCAGCCCCAGCTCTGGGGCCAACGTCCTGACTTTC. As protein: CASSPSSGANVLTF.